These 24 T cell receptor beta chains were all obtained from the same sample, sequenced in a study of cytomegalovirus exposure and HLA in healthy donors. Method: immunoSEQ multiplex PCR; TCRdb's copy keeps in-frame clones and lacks some. Of about 180,000 clones in the sample, around nine tenths were seen once. The sample comprised PBMCs. The receptors shown here come from a woman younger than 45 in good health and CMV-seronegative.

V usage is TRBV6-6 and J usage is TRBJ1-2; no firm D call. The germline gives CDR1 MNHNY, CDR2 SVGAGI (reference sequence). The ends were cut back, 6 bases at V and 0 bases at J, with 14 bases in the middle. There are 15 residues in the CDR3. This CDR3 reads CASSKQQITNYGYTF. The CDR3, as DNA: TGTGCCAGCAGCAAACAACAGATAACTAACTATGGCTACACCTTC.

The V and J genes are TRBV19 and TRBJ2-5; 9 bases fit TRBD1. There are 16 residues in the CDR3. Germline V gene sequence: CDR1 LNHDA, CDR2 SQIVND (reference sequence). Germline trimming cut 6 bases from V and 2 bases from J; bases unmatched to any gene: 10. DNA for the CDR3: TGTGCCAGTAGCATGTACGAGGGGACAGGGCAAGAGACCCAGTACTTC. Protein product: CASSMYEGTGQETQYF.

DNA for the CDR3: TGCGCCAGCAGCCAAGAAGTAGAGGGTTGGGCTTTCTTT. It yields the protein CASSQEVEGWAFF. The chain recombines TRBV4-1 with TRBJ1-1; no clear D. Per the germline V gene, CDR1 is MGHRA and CDR2 is YSYEKL. The CDR3 sequence is 13 residues long. Deletions cut 0 bases from V and 11 bases from J, with 13 bases between.

This clone was seen a handful of times. V gene TRBV4-1 combines with J gene TRBJ1-6, with D possibly matching TRBD1 (5 bases). The V gene's germline CDR1 is MGHRA and CDR2 YSYEKL. Trimming took off 3 bases at V and 14 bases at J, with 20 bases between the two ends. This CDR3 has 15 residues. The CDR3 nucleotides are TGCGCCAGCAGCCAGATGCGGGACGGCGGGTTAACCCTCCACTTT. Protein sequence: CASSQMRDGGLTLHF.

The chain employs TRBV5-1 and TRBJ2-1, with TRBD2 matching over 7 bases. V shed 5 bases and J 5 bases; nucleotides not matched to a gene: 4. Per the germline V gene, CDR1 is SGHRS and CDR2 is YFSETQ. This CDR3 is 13 amino acids long. The CDR3: CASRSGANNEQFF. Here the CDR3 DNA reads TGCGCCAGCAGGAGCGGGGCGAACAATGAGCAGTTCTTC.

This clone was seen a few times. The chain joins TRBV2 to TRBJ1-1; the match to TRBD1 covers 7 bases. After removal of 7 bases from V and 7 bases from J, the junction contained 12 bases not matched to a gene. The CDR3 totals 14 residues. From germline, CDR1 is SNHLY and CDR2 FYNNEI. CDR3 coding DNA: TGTGCCAGCATCGCCAGGGGGGCTAAGAGTGAAGCTTTCTTT. Encoded protein: CASIARGAKSEAFF.

The V and J genes are TRBV6-5 and TRBJ1-6; 12 bases are shared with TRBD1. From germline, CDR1 is MNHEY and CDR2 SVGAGI. Unmatched junction bases numbered 7, after V lost 6 bases and J lost 10 bases. The CDR3 has 15 amino acids. The CDR3 loop is CASRSPGTGGSPLHF. The CDR3 DNA sequence: TGTGCCAGCAGATCTCCCGGGACAGGGGGCTCACCCCTCCACTTT.

The J gene is TRBJ1-1, the V gene TRBV7-9; possibly TRBD1 for D (6 bases). V shed 6 bases and J shed 3 bases, with 14 bases lying between them. CDR3 length: 14 residues. CDR1 is SEHNR and CDR2 is FQNEAQ in the germline V gene (reference sequence). The DNA of the CDR3 is TGTGCCAGCAGAACAGGGCCTAGGGACACTGAAGCTTTCTTT. Amino acid sequence: CASRTGPRDTEAFF.

The chain combines TRBV30 with TRBJ2-3, with TRBD2 matching 9 bases. V lost 1 base, J lost 2 bases, and 4 bases stayed unmatched. The CDR3 length is 15 residues. From germline, CDR1 is GTSNPN and CDR2 SVGIG (reference sequence). In nucleotides, the CDR3 is TGTGCCTGGAGTGATTTAGCGGGGGACACAGATACGCAGTATTTT. Protein: CAWSDLAGDTDTQYF. Based on the CDR3 plus reference TRBV30 and TRBJ2-3, the full variable domain is SQTIHQWPATLVQPVGSPLSLECTVEGTSNPNLYWYRQAAGRGLQLLFYSVGIGQISSEVPQNLSASRPQDRQFILSSKKLLLSDSGFYLCAWSDLAGDTDTQYFGPGTRLTVL.

The gene calls are TRBV7-9 and TRBJ2-7; 9 positions match TRBD1. V was clipped by 5 bases and J by 4 bases; unmatched bases: 9. Germline-derived CDR1 and CDR2 are SEHNR and FQNEAQ (reference sequence). The CDR3 is 15 residues long. The CDR3 DNA reads TGTGCCAGCAGCCACCAAGACAGGGGGGGGTACGAGCAGTACTTC. Protein product: CASSHQDRGGYEQYF. Full variable domain (outside the CDR3, taken from reference TRBV7-9 and TRBJ2-7): DTGVSQNPRHKITKRGQNVTFRCDPISEHNRLYWYRQTLGQGPEFLTYFQNEAQLEKSRLLSDRFSAERPKGSFSTLEIQRTEQGDSAMYLCASSHQDRGGYEQYFGPGTRLTVT.

The chain has TRBV11-2 and TRBJ2-3; 10 bases align to TRBD1. Germline V gene lookup returns CDR1 SGHAT and CDR2 FQNNGV. The CDR3 length is 17 residues. V shed 5 bases and J 6 bases; nucleotides not matched to a gene: 14. The CDR3 nucleotides are TGTGCCAGCAGCAACCCCGCGACAGGGGGCGCGTTGGATACGCAGTATTTT. Translating it yields CASSNPATGGALDTQYF.

The chain recombines TRBV7-2 with TRBJ2-3; D is ambiguous. Deletions cut 3 bases from V and 3 bases from J, with 7 bases between. The CDR3 length is 13 residues. From germline, CDR1 is SGHTA and CDR2 FQGNSA. This chain's CDR3 is CASSLLVTDTQYF. The DNA of the CDR3 is TGTGCCAGCAGCTTGCTAGTTACAGATACGCAGTATTTT.

The chain couples TRBV27 to TRBJ2-7, with 8 bases aligning to TRBD1. The germline V gene encodes CDR1 MNHEY and CDR2 SMNVEV (reference sequence). Losses at the gene ends were 5 bases for V and 1 base for J; bases not matched to a gene: 4. The CDR3 runs to 14 residues. As DNA, the CDR3 is TGTGCCAGCAGTATAAACAGGGGGTCCTACGAGCAGTACTTC. Residues: CASSINRGSYEQYF.

This clone has just a few counts. The J gene is TRBJ1-2, the V gene TRBV6-5; the match to TRBD1 covers 9 bases. The CDR3 is made up of 13 amino acids. The J segment lost 7 bases and the V segment lost 7 bases, leaving 7 bases of the junction unmatched. In germline, CDR1 is MNHEY, CDR2 SVGAGI. The CDR3 sequence is CASIPETGGGYTF. The CDR3, as DNA: TGTGCCAGCATTCCGGAGACAGGGGGTGGCTACACCTTC.

J is TRBJ1-6 and V is TRBV2, with 9 bases aligning to TRBD1. The CDR3 extends over 16 amino acids. The trim removed 2 bases at V and 8 bases at J, leaving 7 bases unmatched. The germline gives CDR1 SNHLY, CDR2 FYNNEI. The chain's CDR3 is CASSELGQGLDSPLHF. CDR3 DNA sequence: TGTGCCAGCAGTGAATTGGGACAGGGTTTAGATTCACCCCTCCACTTT.

V and J are TRBV7-9 and TRBJ1-2, with a tentative D call TRBD1 (6 bases). Trimming removed 4 bases from V and 8 bases from J, with 11 bases in between. CDR3 size: 12 residues. Germline V CDR1 and CDR2: SEHNR, FQNEAQ (reference sequence). The CDR3: CASSSTGEGYTF. The DNA of the CDR3 is TGTGCCAGCAGCTCGACAGGCGAAGGCTACACCTTC.

The V and J genes are TRBV5-6 and TRBJ2-5; 13 bases line up with TRBD2. Germline loops: CDR1 SGHDT, CDR2 YYEEEE. The trim removed 6 bases at V and 1 base at J, leaving 12 bases unmatched. The CDR3 runs to 18 residues. The CDR3 bases are TGTGCCAGCACCAAGAAGGGGGGACTAGCGGGGCTCCAAGAGACCCAGTACTTC. This gives the protein CASTKKGGLAGLQETQYF.

The chain employs TRBV7-2 and TRBJ2-4, with 7 positions matching TRBD1. The germline gives CDR1 SGHTA, CDR2 FQGNSA. This CDR3 is 15 amino acids long. With 6 bases clipped from V and 2 bases from J, the junction kept 7 bases outside the gene matches. CDR3 nucleotide sequence: TGTGCCAGCAGTGAACAGGGGTTGTCCAAAAACATTCAGTACTTC. Translating gives CASSEQGLSKNIQYF.

The rearrangement links TRBV6-5 to TRBJ1-1, with TRBD1 as a possible D gene (5 bases). Germline assignment: CDR1 MNHEY and CDR2 SVGAGI. The CDR3 covers 14 residues. Trimming shortened V by 1 base and J by 5 bases, and 11 bases separated the two germline ends. The CDR3 coding sequence is TGTGCCAGCAGTTACTTGGGGGGACTAACTGAAGCTTTCTTT. As protein: CASSYLGGLTEAFF.

The rearrangement joins TRBV27 to TRBJ2-7; tentative D call: TRBD1 (5 bases). Trimming took off 2 bases at V and 5 bases at J, with 10 bases between the two ends. The length of the CDR3 is 13 residues. Germline V gene data show CDR1 as MNHEY and CDR2 as SMNVEV (reference sequence). The CDR3 loop reads CASSLRGWDEQYF. The CDR3 DNA follows: TGTGCCAGCAGTTTAAGGGGTTGGGACGAGCAGTACTTC.

The rearrangement links TRBV6-5 to TRBJ2-1; D might be TRBD2 (5 bases). Germline CDR1 reads MNHEY; CDR2 reads SVGAGI. The CDR3 is 15 amino acids. V was pared by 0 bases and J by 0 bases, with 6 bases between. CDR3 region: CASSYSGDSYNEQFF. The CDR3 nucleotides read TGTGCCAGCAGTTACTCCGGGGACTCCTACAATGAGCAGTTCTTC.

The CDR3 sequence is CASSRPGTGVYEQYF. CDR3 in DNA: TGTGCCAGCAGCCGCCCCGGGACAGGGGTATACGAGCAGTACTTC. This chain links TRBV7-2 with TRBJ2-7; 10 bases map to TRBD1. CDR1 SGHTA and CDR2 FQGNSA come from the germline V gene. CDR3 length: 15 residues. V lost 5 bases and J lost 4; bases outside the gene matches: 8.

The chain combines TRBV6-1 with TRBJ2-2; 8 bases align to TRBD1. The V segment lost 1 base and the J segment 6 bases; nucleotides outside the gene matches: 13. Germline CDR1 and CDR2: MNHNS and SASEGT. The CDR3 sequence is 18 residues long. Written as DNA, the CDR3 is TGTGCCAGCAGTGAAGTCCGCAGGGGGCGTTGGTTGTCCGGGGAGCTGTTTTTT. It specifies CASSEVRRGRWLSGELFF.

The chain combines TRBV11-2 with TRBJ2-7; TRBD1 is a possible D gene (6 bases). Trimming shortened V by 4 bases and J by 6 bases, and 13 bases separated the two germline ends. This CDR3 comprises 13 residues. In germline, CDR1 is SGHAT, CDR2 FQNNGV. CDR3 DNA: TGTGCCAGCAGCTCCCCGACAGGTTCCGAGCAGTACTTC. This codes for CASSSPTGSEQYF.